The clone carrying this TCR beta chain came up once. Its antigen is unknown. The data derive from a study of vaccination effects on CD4 cells after COVID-19. Sequencing was performed with immunoSEQ multiplex PCR; in TCRdb, only in-frame clones are kept and a portion is missing. Found here are 23,000 or so clones, just under 75% of them singletons; the top ten hold 2.5% to 4%. Trimming cost V 6 bases and J 0 bases; bases outside gene matches: 8. Germline values: CDR1 KGHSH, CDR2 LQKENI. CDR3 length: 18 amino acids. Antigen-specific CD4+ T cells were expanded (with viral peptide pools) by the ViraFEST assay ahead of sequencing. After about 10 days in culture, the CD4+ T cells were isolated. Previously uninfected by SARS-CoV-2, the vaccine recipients also showed negative nucleocapsid antibodies. The authors replaced half the medium with IL-2 medium on days 3 and 7.

The rearrangement joins TRBV18 to TRBJ2-6; TRBD1 aligns across 10 bases. Sequencing was performed on CD4+ T cells from PBMCs cultured with SARS-CoV-2 spike peptides, taken before COVID-19 vaccination. The sequence was collected from a human donor who received a COVID-19 vaccine. CDR3 amino acids: CASSLGQGYHSGANVLTF. The DNA of the CDR3 is TGTGCCAGCTCCTTGGGACAGGGGTATCACTCTGGGGCCAACGTCCTGACTTTC.